Given below is one T cell receptor (beta chain) in context. The antigen is undetermined. The sample is drawn from a study of long-term antiretroviral therapy in people with HIV. Study-wide context: The immediate-ART recommendation dates to 2015, and the earliest samples predate it by about a decade. General study findings and limits: Regardless of time point, clones expanded before ART dominated the repertoire. Transplant-donor-level diversity was not reached after ART, though diversity increased. Samples were collected from about 2003 to 2018 under possibly less effective ART regimens.

Survey-level immunoSEQ v3.0 assays were run. The data were produced by immunoSEQ multiplex PCR, yet TCRdb's version contains in-frame clones alone and is incomplete. The data show under 30,000 clones, approximately 85% seen once. This CDR3 comprises 12 residues. With 7 bases removed from V and 6 bases from J, the gap between germline ends came to 12 bases. Germline V CDR1 and CDR2: MNHNS, SASEGT. This sequence was found in a middle-aged man with HIV. Sequencing used unsorted PBMCs, obtained 3 years after starting antiretroviral therapy. This chain connects TRBV6-1 to TRBJ1-1, with D maybe TRBD1 (5 bases). The CDR3 sequence: CASIERGPEAFF. DNA for the CDR3: TGTGCCAGCATCGAGAGGGGCCCTGAAGCTTTCTTT.